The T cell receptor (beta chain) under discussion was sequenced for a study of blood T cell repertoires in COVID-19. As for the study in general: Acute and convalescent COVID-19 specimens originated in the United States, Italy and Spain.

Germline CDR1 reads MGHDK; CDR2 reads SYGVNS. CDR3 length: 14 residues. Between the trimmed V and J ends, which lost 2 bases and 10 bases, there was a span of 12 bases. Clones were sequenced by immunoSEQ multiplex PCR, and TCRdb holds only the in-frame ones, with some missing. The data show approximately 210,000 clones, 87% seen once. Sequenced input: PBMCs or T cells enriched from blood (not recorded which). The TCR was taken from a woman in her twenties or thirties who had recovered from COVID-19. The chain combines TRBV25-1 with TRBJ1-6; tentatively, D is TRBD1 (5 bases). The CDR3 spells CASSERGYRSPLHF. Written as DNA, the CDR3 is TGTGCCAGCAGTGAACGGGGGTATCGGTCACCCCTCCACTTT.